This T cell receptor beta chain emerged from a study of blood T cell repertoires in COVID-19. Study-wide context: Acute-phase and convalescent COVID-19 samples originated in the United States, Italy and Spain. PBMCs, B-cell-depleted T cells, or T cells were the source of the cDNA or gDNA that made up the material.

Note on this clone: Other DNA sequences from this sample encode an identical CDR3 as well.

Authors' analysis steps: Quantification of nucleated cells was approximated via reference gene primer amplification. Sequencing was performed with immunoSEQ multiplex PCR; in TCRdb, only in-frame clones are kept and a portion is missing. V, J and clone size are those of that table, while D and trimming were read from the DNA. The sample lists 300,000 to 450,000 clones, about 85% occurring once. Trimming left V 5 bases short and J 4 bases short, with 12 bases between. The CDR3 spans 14 residues. Germline values: CDR1 SGHTA, CDR2 FQGTGA. Sequenced: peripheral blood. V and J are TRBV7-3 and TRBJ2-1, with D tentatively TRBD2 (6 bases). This TCR derives from a woman aged 18-29 years with acute or convalescent COVID-19. The CDR3 sequence: CASSLNSGYNEQFF. CDR3 nucleotide sequence: TGTGCCAGCAGCCTAAATAGCGGATACAATGAGCAGTTCTTC. The whole variable domain, remainder taken from reference TRBV7-3 and TRBJ2-1, is GAGVSQTPSNKVTEKGKYVELRCDPISGHTALYWYRQSLGQGPEFLIYFQGTGAADDSGLPNDRFFAVRPEGSVSTLKIQRTERGDSAVYLCASSLNSGYNEQFFGPGTRLTVL.